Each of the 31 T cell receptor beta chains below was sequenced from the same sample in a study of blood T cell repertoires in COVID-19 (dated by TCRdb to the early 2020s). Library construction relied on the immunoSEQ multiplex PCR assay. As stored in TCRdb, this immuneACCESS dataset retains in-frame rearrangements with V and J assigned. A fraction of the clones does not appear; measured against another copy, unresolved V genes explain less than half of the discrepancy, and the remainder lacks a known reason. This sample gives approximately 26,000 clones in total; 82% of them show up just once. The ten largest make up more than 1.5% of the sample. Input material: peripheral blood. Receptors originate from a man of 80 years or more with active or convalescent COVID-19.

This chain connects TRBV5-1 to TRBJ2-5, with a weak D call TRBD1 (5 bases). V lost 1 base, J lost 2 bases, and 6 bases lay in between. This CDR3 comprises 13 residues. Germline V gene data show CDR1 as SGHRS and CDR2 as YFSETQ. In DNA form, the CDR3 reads TGCGCCAGCAGCTTGCAGGGACAAGAGACCCAGTACTTC. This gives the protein CASSLQGQETQYF.

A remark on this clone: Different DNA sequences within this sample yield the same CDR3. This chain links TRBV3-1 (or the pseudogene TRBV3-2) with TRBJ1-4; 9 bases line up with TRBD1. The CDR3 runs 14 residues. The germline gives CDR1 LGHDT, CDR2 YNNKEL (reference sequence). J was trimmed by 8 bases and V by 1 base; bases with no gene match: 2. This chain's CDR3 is CASSQGTGGEKLFF. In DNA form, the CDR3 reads TGTGCCAGCAGCCAAGGCACAGGGGGCGAAAAACTGTTTTTT.

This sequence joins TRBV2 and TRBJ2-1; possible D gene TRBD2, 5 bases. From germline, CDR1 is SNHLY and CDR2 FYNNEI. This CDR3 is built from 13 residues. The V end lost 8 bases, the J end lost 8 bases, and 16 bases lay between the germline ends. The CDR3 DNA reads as TGTGCCAGCTGGGGAGTTGGTGGCGATGAGCAGTTCTTC. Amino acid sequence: CASWGVGGDEQFF.

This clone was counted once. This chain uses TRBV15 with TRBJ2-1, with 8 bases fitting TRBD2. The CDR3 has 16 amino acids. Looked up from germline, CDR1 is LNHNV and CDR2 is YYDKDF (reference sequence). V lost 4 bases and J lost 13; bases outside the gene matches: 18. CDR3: CATSTGGGVAGNPQFF. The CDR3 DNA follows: TGTGCCACCAGCACCGGGGGGGGAGTAGCGGGGAACCCCCAGTTCTTC.

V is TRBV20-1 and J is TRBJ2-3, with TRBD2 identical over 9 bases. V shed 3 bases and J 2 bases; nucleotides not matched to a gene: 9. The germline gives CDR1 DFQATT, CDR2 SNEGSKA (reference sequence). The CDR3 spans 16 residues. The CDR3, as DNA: TGCAGTGCTAGTGGTTTCGCGGGAGGGGACACAGATACGCAGTATTTT. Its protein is CSASGFAGGDTDTQYF.

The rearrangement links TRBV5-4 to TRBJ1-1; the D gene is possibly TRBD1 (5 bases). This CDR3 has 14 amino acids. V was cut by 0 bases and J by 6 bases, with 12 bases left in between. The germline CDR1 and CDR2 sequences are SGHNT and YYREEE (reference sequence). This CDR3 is CASSLEVRDSEAFF. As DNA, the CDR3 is TGTGCCAGCAGCTTGGAAGTTAGGGACTCTGAAGCTTTCTTT.

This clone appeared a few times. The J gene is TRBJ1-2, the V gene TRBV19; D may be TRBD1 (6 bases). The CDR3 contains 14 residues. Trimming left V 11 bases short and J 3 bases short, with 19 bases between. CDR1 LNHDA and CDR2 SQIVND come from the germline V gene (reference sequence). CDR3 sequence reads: CASTETGQYYGYTF. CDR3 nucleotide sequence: TGTGCCTCAACGGAAACCGGACAGTACTATGGCTACACCTTC.

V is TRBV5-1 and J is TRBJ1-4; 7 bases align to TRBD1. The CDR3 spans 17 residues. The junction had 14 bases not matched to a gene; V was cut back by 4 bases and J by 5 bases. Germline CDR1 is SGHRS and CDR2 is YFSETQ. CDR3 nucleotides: TGCGCCAGCAGCCCCGGTGTTTCCCCAGGGGGGAATGAAAAACTGTTTTTT. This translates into CASSPGVSPGGNEKLFF.

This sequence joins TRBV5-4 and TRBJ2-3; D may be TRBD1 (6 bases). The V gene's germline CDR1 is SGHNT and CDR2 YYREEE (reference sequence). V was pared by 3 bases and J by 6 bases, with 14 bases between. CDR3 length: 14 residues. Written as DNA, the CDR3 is TGTGCCAGCAGCTCCCCAGGGGAGTGGGATACGCAGTATTTT. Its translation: CASSSPGEWDTQYF.

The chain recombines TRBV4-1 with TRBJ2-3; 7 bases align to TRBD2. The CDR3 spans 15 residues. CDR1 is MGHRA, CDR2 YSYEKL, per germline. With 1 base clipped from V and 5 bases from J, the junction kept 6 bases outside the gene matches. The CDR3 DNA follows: TGCGCCAGCAGCCAAGCGGGGAGCGGGGAAGATACGCAGTATTTT. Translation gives CASSQAGSGEDTQYF.

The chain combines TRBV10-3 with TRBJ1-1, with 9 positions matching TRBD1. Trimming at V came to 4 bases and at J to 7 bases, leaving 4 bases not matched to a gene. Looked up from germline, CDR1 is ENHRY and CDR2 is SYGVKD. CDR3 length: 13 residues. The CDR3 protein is CAISGGTGLEAFF. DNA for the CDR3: TGTGCCATCAGTGGGGGGACAGGGCTTGAAGCTTTCTTT.

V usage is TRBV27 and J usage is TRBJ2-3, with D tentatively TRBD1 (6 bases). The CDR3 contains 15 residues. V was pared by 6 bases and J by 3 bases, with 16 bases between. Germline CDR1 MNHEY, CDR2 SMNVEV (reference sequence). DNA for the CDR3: TGTGCCAGCAGGCTTCAGGGGAGAGGGACAGATACGCAGTATTTT. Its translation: CASRLQGRGTDTQYF.

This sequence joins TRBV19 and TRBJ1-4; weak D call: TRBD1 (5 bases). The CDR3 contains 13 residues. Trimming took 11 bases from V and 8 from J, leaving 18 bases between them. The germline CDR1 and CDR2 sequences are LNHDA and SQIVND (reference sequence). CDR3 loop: CASCPQGYEKLFF. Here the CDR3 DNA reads TGTGCCTCCTGTCCCCAGGGATACGAAAAACTGTTTTTT.

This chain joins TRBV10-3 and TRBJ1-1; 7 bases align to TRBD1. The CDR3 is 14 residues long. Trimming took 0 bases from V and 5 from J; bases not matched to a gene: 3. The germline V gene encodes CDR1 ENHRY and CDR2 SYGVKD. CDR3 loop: CAISESRGQTEAFF. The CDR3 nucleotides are TGTGCCATCAGTGAGTCTAGGGGGCAAACTGAAGCTTTCTTT.

The CDR3, as DNA: TGTGCCAGCAGCCAAGGACTGCTTGAGTTGCACGAGCAGTACTTC. This sequence encodes CASSQGLLELHEQYF. J is TRBJ2-7 and V is TRBV3-1 (or the pseudogene TRBV3-2), with D unclear. From germline, CDR1 is LGHDT and CDR2 YNNKEL (reference sequence). This CDR3 has 15 residues. V was cut by 1 base and J by 5 bases, with 15 bases left in between.

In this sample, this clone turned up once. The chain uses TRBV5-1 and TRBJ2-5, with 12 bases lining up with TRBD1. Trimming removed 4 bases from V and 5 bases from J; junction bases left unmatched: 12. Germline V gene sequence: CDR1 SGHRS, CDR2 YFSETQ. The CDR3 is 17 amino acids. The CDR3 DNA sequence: TGCGCCAGCAGCACCCTACCGGGACAGGGGGCGAGGGAGACCCAGTACTTC. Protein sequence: CASSTLPGQGARETQYF.

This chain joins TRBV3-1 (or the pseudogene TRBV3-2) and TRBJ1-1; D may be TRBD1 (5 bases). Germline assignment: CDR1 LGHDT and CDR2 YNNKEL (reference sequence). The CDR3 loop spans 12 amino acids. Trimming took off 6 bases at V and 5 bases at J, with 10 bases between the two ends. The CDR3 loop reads CASRTGGTEAFF. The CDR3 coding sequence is TGTGCCAGCAGAACAGGAGGGACTGAAGCTTTCTTT.

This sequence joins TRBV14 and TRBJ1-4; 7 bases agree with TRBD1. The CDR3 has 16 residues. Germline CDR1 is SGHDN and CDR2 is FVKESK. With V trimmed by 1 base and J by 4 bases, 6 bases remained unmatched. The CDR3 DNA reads TGTGCCAGCAGCCAAGGGGACAGCGCCTTTAATGAAAAACTGTTTTTT. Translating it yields CASSQGDSAFNEKLFF.

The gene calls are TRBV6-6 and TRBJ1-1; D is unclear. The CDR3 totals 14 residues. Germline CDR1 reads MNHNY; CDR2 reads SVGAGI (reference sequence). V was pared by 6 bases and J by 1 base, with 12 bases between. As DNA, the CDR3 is TGTGCCAGCAGAGACTCCGGCCAGAACACTGAAGCTTTCTTT. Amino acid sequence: CASRDSGQNTEAFF.

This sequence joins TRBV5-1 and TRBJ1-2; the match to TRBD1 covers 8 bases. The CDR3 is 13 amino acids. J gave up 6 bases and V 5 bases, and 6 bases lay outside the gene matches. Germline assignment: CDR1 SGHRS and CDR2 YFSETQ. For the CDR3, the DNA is TGCGCCAGCAGTCACGGACAGGGAGATGGCTACACCTTC. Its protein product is CASSHGQGDGYTF.

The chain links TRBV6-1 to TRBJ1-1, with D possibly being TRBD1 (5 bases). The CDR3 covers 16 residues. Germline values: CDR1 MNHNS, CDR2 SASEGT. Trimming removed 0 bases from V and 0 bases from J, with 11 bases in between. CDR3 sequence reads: CASSEAGGHLNTEAFF. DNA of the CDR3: TGTGCCAGCAGTGAAGCTGGTGGACATCTGAACACTGAAGCTTTCTTT.

This CDR3 reads CATGQPGNTIYF. The CDR3 bases are TGTGCCACCGGACAGCCTGGAAACACCATATATTTT. The V gene is TRBV10-3, the J gene TRBJ1-3; the D gene is possibly TRBD1 (6 bases). Trimming removed 10 bases at V and 2 bases at J, with 9 bases between. Germline V gives CDR1 ENHRY, CDR2 SYGVKD. CDR3 length: 12 residues.

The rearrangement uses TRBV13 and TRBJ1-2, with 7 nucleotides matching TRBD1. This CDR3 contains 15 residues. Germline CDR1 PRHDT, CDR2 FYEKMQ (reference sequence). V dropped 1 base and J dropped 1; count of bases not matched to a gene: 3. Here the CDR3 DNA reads TGTGCCAGCAGCTTAGAGACAGGGTTTAACTATGGCTACACCTTC. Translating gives CASSLETGFNYGYTF.

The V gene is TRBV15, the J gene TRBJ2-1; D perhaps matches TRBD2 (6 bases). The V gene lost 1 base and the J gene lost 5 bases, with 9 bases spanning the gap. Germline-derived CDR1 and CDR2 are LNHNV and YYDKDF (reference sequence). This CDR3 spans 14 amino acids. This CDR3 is CATSRGGGNNEQFF. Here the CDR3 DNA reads TGTGCCACCAGCAGAGGAGGCGGGAACAATGAGCAGTTCTTC.

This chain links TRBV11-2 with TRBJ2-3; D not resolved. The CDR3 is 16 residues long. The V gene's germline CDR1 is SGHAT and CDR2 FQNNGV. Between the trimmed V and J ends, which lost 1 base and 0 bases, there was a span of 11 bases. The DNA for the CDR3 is TGTGCCAGCAGCTTAGGCGGCGCATCTAGCACAGATACGCAGTATTTT. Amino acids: CASSLGGASSTDTQYF.

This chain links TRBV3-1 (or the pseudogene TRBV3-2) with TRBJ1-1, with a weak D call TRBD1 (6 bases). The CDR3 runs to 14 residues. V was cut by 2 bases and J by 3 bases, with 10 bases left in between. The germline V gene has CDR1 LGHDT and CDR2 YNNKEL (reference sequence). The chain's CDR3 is CASSQNRDYTEAFF. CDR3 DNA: TGTGCCAGCAGCCAAAACAGGGATTACACTGAAGCTTTCTTT.

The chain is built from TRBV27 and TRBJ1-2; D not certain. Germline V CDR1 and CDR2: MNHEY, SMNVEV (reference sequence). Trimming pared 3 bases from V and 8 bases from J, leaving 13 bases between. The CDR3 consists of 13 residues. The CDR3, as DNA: TGTGCCAGCAGTTTTCGCGTAGCGGAGGGCTACACCTTC. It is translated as CASSFRVAEGYTF.

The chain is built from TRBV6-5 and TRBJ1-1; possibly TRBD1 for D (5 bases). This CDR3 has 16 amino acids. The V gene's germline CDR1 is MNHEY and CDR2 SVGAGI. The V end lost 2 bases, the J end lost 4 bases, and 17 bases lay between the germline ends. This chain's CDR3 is CASSYVGRTGGTEAFF. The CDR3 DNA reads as TGTGCCAGCAGTTACGTTGGGAGGACCGGGGGCACTGAAGCTTTCTTT.

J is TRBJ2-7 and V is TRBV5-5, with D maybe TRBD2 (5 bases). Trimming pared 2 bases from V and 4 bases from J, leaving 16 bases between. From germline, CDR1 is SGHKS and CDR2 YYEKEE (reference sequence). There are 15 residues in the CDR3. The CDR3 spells CASSLLGERSYEQYF. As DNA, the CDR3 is TGTGCCAGCAGCTTATTGGGAGAGAGGTCGTACGAGCAGTACTTC.

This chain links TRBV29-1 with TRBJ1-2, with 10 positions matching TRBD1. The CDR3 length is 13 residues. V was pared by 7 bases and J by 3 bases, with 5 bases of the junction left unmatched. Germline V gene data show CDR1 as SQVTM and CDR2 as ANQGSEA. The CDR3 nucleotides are TGCAGCGGGGGGACAGGGGCAGACTATGGCTACACCTTC. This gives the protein CSGGTGADYGYTF.

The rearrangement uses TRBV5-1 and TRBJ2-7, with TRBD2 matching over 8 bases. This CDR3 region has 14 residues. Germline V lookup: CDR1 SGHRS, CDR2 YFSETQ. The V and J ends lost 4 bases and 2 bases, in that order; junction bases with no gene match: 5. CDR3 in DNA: TGCGCCAGCAGCGCTAGCGGGCGAGCCTACGAGCAGTACTTC. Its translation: CASSASGRAYEQYF.